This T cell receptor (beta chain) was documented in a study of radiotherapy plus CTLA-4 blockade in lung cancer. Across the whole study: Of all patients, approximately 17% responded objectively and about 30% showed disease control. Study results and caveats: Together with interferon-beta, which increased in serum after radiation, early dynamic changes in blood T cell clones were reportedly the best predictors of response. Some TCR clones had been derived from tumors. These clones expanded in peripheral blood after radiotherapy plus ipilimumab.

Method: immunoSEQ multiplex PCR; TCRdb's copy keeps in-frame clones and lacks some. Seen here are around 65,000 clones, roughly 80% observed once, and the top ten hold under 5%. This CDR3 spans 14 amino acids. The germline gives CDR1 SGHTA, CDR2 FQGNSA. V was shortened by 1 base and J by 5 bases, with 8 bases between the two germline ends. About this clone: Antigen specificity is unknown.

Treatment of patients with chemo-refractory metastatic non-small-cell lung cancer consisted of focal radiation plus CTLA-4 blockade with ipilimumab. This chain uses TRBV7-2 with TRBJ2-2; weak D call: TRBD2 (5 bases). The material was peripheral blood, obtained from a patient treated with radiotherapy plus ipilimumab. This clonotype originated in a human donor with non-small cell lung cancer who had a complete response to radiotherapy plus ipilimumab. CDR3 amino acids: CASSLVGKTGELFF. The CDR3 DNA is TGTGCCAGCAGCTTAGTCGGGAAGACCGGGGAGCTGTTTTTT.